Shown below are 2 T cell receptor beta chains from a single sample sequenced in a study of CD8+ T cells in alopecia areata. Investigators isolated RNA and reverse transcribed it into cDNA to act as the sequencing template. Some clones are missing from TCRdb's copy, which holds only in-frame ones; the method was immunoSEQ multiplex PCR. This sample carries over 85,000 clones, just over 70% of them seen once, and the ten largest clones take approximately 15%. Treatment reported: oral pan-JAK inhibitor, 5-10 mg twice daily. The sample in question was CD8+ T cells sorted from blood, obtained at approximately week 44, from a patient treated with tofacitinib. The receptors stem from a human donor with alopecia areata.

J is TRBJ1-1 and V is TRBV5-6, with 12 positions matching TRBD1. The V and J ends lost 4 bases and 4 bases, in that order; junction bases with no gene match: 8. Per germline, CDR1 SGHDT and CDR2 YYEEEE. CDR3 length: 16 residues. The CDR3 region has the DNA TGTGCCAGCAGCCCCCGGGACAGGGGGCTCGGCACTGAAGCTTTCTTT. This encodes CASSPRDRGLGTEAFF.

CDR3 sequence: CASSLIGTGRGYTF. Here the CDR3 DNA reads TGTGCCAGCAGCTTGATTGGGACAGGGAGGGGCTACACCTTC. The genes are TRBV7-9 and TRBJ1-2, with 9 positions matching TRBD1. V trimming: 3 bases; J trimming: 8 bases; junction bases outside the gene matches: 7. The CDR3 length is 14 residues. CDR1 is SEHNR and CDR2 is FQNEAQ in the germline V gene (reference sequence).